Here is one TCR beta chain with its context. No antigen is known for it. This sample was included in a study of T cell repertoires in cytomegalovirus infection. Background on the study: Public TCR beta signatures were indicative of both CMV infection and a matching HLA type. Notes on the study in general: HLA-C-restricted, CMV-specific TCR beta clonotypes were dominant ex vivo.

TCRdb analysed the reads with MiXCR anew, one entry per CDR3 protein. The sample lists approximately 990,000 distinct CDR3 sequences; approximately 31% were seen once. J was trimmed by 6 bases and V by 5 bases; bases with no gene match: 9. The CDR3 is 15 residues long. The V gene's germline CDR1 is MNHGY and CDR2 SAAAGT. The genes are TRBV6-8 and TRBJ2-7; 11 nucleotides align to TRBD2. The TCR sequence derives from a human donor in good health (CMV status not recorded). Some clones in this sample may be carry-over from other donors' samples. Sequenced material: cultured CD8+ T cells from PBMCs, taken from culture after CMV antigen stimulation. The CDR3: CASSASGGLASEQYF. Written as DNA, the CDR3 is TGTGCCAGCAGTGCTAGCGGGGGGTTGGCATCCGAGCAGTACTTC.